The 2 T cell receptor beta chains presented below share a single source sample, sequenced in a study of OX40 agonist ivuxolimab in advanced cancers. TCRdb keeps only in-frame clones here, not all; method: immunoSEQ multiplex PCR. The sample records roughly 70,000 clones, about 81% being singletons. The sample was CD4+ or CD8+ T cells sorted from blood, taken in a trial of the OX40 agonist ivuxolimab. The receptor set was obtained from an adult with an advanced solid tumor such as melanoma, head and neck, liver or kidney cancer.

The chain links TRBV5-1 to TRBJ2-1; D gene uncertain. From germline, CDR1 is SGHRS and CDR2 YFSETQ. Trimming removed 4 bases from V and 3 bases from J, with 14 bases in between. This CDR3 is 15 amino acids long. This CDR3 is CASSHYAVDYNEQFF. The DNA for the CDR3 is TGCGCCAGCAGCCACTACGCGGTGGACTACAATGAGCAGTTCTTC.

This rearrangement joins TRBV19 to TRBJ1-1; the D gene is possibly TRBD1 (6 bases). Deletions cut 5 bases from V and 2 bases from J, with 15 bases between. Germline-derived CDR1 and CDR2 are LNHDA and SQIVND (reference sequence). This CDR3 has 15 residues. The CDR3 protein is CASSRKDRTNTEAFF. As DNA, the CDR3 is TGTGCCAGTAGTCGTAAAGACAGGACTAACACTGAAGCTTTCTTT.